A single sample gave rise to the 32 T cell receptor beta chains below, sequenced in a study of response to subunit inactivated influenza vaccine. Each CDR3 protein is one row after TCRdb ran MiXCR on the RT-PCR reads. The sample yields roughly 700,000 distinct CDR3 sequences, less than 20% seen once. The sample consisted of PBMCs from blood, taken about 12 days after vaccination. Receptors were obtained from a man over 45 who received an inactivated influenza vaccine.

This clonotype has just a few counts. The chain combines TRBV28 with TRBJ2-7; 9 bases match TRBD1. Germline values: CDR1 MDHEN, CDR2 SYDVKM. Trimming removed 6 bases from V and 5 bases from J; junction bases left unmatched: 14. The CDR3 extends over 16 amino acids. CDR3 residues: CASSFTPGQGFDEQYF. The DNA of the CDR3 is TGTGCCAGCAGCTTCACCCCGGGACAGGGTTTCGACGAGCAGTACTTC.

This clonotype was counted a few times. The chain carries TRBV12-3 or TRBV12-4 and TRBJ2-3; D is possibly TRBD1 (7 bases). Between the trimmed V and J ends, which lost 4 bases and 3 bases, there was a span of 20 bases. CDR3 length: 17 amino acids. CDR3 protein: CASSWGGRGVETDTQYF. The CDR3 DNA is TGTGCCAGCAGTTGGGGAGGCAGGGGGGTGGAAACAGATACGCAGTATTTT.

This clonotype was picked up a small number of times. The chain carries TRBV12-3 or TRBV12-4 and TRBJ2-7; maybe TRBD1 (5 bases). Trimming removed 3 bases from V and 2 bases from J, with 14 bases in between. CDR3 length: 15 amino acids. CDR3 bases: TGTGCCAGCAGTTTCGACGCGAGACAGCCCTACGAGCAGTACTTC. It yields the protein CASSFDARQPYEQYF.

This clonotype was seen ten or more times. Written as DNA, the CDR3 is TGTGCCAGCAGACAGAGCACTAACTATGGCTACACCTTC. Residues: CASRQSTNYGYTF. The rearrangement joins TRBV12-3 or TRBV12-4 to TRBJ1-2; D is undetermined. V was trimmed by 6 bases and J by 0 bases, leaving 8 bases between them. The CDR3 sequence is 13 residues long.

The chain uses TRBV4-1 and TRBJ1-1; no clear D gene. Looked up from germline, CDR1 is MGHRA and CDR2 is YSYEKL. V lost 1 base, J lost 1 base, and 7 bases lay in between. The CDR3 covers 14 residues. The CDR3 nucleotides read TGCGCCAGCAGCCAAGTTCTAGAGAACACTGAAGCTTTCTTT. Its translation is CASSQVLENTEAFF.

This clonotype was recorded at least ten times. The gene calls are TRBV27 and TRBJ2-3, with D hard to call. This CDR3 is 16 amino acids long. In germline, CDR1 is MNHEY, CDR2 SMNVEV (reference sequence). Trimming cost V 3 bases and J 0 bases, with 13 bases left between them. CDR3 DNA: TGTGCCAGCAGTTTCGTTGGAGTTACTAGCACAGATACGCAGTATTTT. Amino acid sequence: CASSFVGVTSTDTQYF.

This clonotype was observed a few times. V is TRBV4-3 and J is TRBJ1-1; a possible D gene is TRBD1 (5 bases). The CDR3 is made up of 17 amino acids. The V end was cut by 1 base, the J end by 7 bases, with 22 bases between. CDR1 is LGHNA and CDR2 is YSLEER in the germline V gene. This chain's CDR3 is CASSQVAGVRAKGEAFF. The CDR3 DNA follows: TGCGCCAGCAGCCAAGTGGCCGGGGTCAGGGCGAAAGGTGAAGCTTTCTTT.

This chain links TRBV3-1 with TRBJ2-3; perhaps D is TRBD1 or TRBD2 (6 bases each). The V and J ends lost 6 bases and 6 bases respectively, with 25 bases between them. This CDR3 region has 17 residues. From germline, CDR1 is LGHDT and CDR2 YNNKEL (reference sequence). In nucleotides, the CDR3 is TGTGCCAGCAGTCTTACTACGAGGGGGGTGAGAACGGATACGCAGTATTTT. Its translation is CASSLTTRGVRTDTQYF.

The CDR3 DNA is TGTGCCAGCAGCTCGTCCTGGAGGGGTTTTGGGAATGAGCAGTTCTTC. Translating it yields CASSSSWRGFGNEQFF. The chain recombines TRBV7-9 with TRBJ2-1; a weak D match, TRBD2 (6 bases). This CDR3 contains 16 residues. From germline, CDR1 is SEHNR and CDR2 FQNEAQ (reference sequence). With 4 bases removed from V and 7 bases from J, the gap between germline ends came to 20 bases.

This clonotype was picked up a small number of times. V and J are TRBV7-9 and TRBJ1-4, with D unclear. From germline, CDR1 is SEHNR and CDR2 FQNEAQ (reference sequence). Trimming removed 7 bases from V and 8 bases from J, with 8 bases in between. The CDR3 sequence is 11 residues long. The CDR3 DNA reads TGTGCCAGCACTGCAGGCGAAAAACTGTTTTTT. Translation: CASTAGEKLFF. Drawing the rest from reference TRBV7-9 and TRBJ1-4, the complete variable domain is DTGVSQNPRHKITKRGQNVTFRCDPISEHNRLYWYRQTLGQGPEFLTYFQNEAQLEKSRLLSDRFSAERPKGSFSTLEIQRTEQGDSAMYLCASTAGEKLFFGSGTQLSVL.

There are a few counts of this clonotype. The chain carries TRBV7-2 and TRBJ2-3; 8 bases agree with TRBD2. This CDR3 spans 15 amino acids. J was trimmed by 2 bases and V by 5 bases; bases with no gene match: 6. Per the germline V gene, CDR1 is SGHTA and CDR2 is FQGNSA. The CDR3, as DNA: TGTGCCAGCAGCCCAAGGGGACTAGTCACAGATACGCAGTATTTT. Residues: CASSPRGLVTDTQYF. Full variable domain (remainder filled in from reference TRBV7-2 and TRBJ2-3): GAGVSQSPSNKVTEKGKDVELRCDPISGHTALYWYRQSLGQGLEFLIYFQGNSAPDKSGLPSDRFSAERTGGSVSTLTIQRTQQEDSAVYLCASSPRGLVTDTQYFGPGTRLTVL.

This clonotype has at least ten counts. The V gene is TRBV7-9, the J gene TRBJ2-7, with 10 bases fitting TRBD2. V was pared by 5 bases and J by 5 bases, with 9 bases of the junction left unmatched. The germline V gene encodes CDR1 SEHNR and CDR2 FQNEAQ (reference sequence). The CDR3 runs 15 residues. The DNA of the CDR3 is TGTGCCAGCAGCCGAGCGGGAGGGCCGACCAACGAGCAGTACTTC. The encoded protein is CASSRAGGPTNEQYF.

The sample holds a few counts of this clonotype. The chain uses TRBV12-3 or TRBV12-4 and TRBJ1-1; possible D gene TRBD1, 6 bases. The CDR3 extends over 16 amino acids. V shed 3 bases and J shed 0 bases, with 14 bases lying between them. This CDR3 reads CASSLETGLMNTEAFF. The DNA for the CDR3 is TGTGCCAGCAGTTTGGAGACAGGACTTATGAACACTGAAGCTTTCTTT.

This chain joins TRBV20-1 and TRBJ2-7; TRBD2 matches 15 bases. CDR3 size: 15 residues. Trimming removed 3 bases from V and 7 bases from J; junction bases left unmatched: 7. Looked up from germline, CDR1 is DFQATT and CDR2 is SNEGSKA (reference sequence). The CDR3 loop is CSARGLAGGSGEQYF. The CDR3 DNA sequence: TGCAGTGCTAGGGGACTAGCGGGAGGTTCGGGTGAGCAGTACTTC.

This clonotype has only a few counts. The gene calls are TRBV7-2 and TRBJ2-7; the D gene could be TRBD1 or TRBD2 (5 bases each). Germline-derived CDR1 and CDR2 are SGHTA and FQGNSA. This CDR3 region has 16 residues. The ends were cut back, 1 base at V and 2 bases at J, with 15 bases in the middle. This CDR3 is CASSLVQGPFPYEQYF. Written as DNA, the CDR3 is TGTGCCAGCAGCTTAGTTCAGGGACCCTTCCCCTACGAGCAGTACTTC.

This clonotype was counted a few times. This sequence joins TRBV7-6 and TRBJ2-2, with 15 positions matching TRBD2. V trimming: 4 bases; J trimming: 5 bases; junction bases outside the gene matches: 17. This CDR3 is 21 amino acids long. Per the germline V gene, CDR1 is SGHVS and CDR2 is FNYEAQ. The CDR3 DNA reads TGTGCCAGCAGCTCGCCGAGTCCCTGGACTAGCGGGAGGGCCGATACCGGGGAGCTGTTTTTT. Translating gives CASSSPSPWTSGRADTGELFF.

This clonotype has only a few counts. This chain connects TRBV10-3 to TRBJ1-1; TRBD1 agrees at 9 bases. This CDR3 is 15 amino acids long. After removal of 2 bases from V and 3 bases from J, the junction contained 4 bases not matched to a gene. Germline loops: CDR1 ENHRY, CDR2 SYGVKD. CDR3 protein: CAISELDRGYTEAFF. In DNA form, the CDR3 reads TGTGCCATCAGTGAGCTCGACAGGGGGTACACTGAAGCTTTCTTT.

This clonotype was counted a few times. The chain uses TRBV19 and TRBJ1-2; D might be TRBD1 (5 bases). The CDR3 is 15 residues long. The V end was cut by 1 base, the J end by 2 bases, with 11 bases between. The germline V gene encodes CDR1 LNHDA and CDR2 SQIVND (reference sequence). The CDR3 nucleotides are TGTGCCAGTAGTATAGGCCCCACAGGCAACTATGGCTACACCTTC. It codes for CASSIGPTGNYGYTF.

This clonotype turned up a few times. The rearrangement links TRBV7-9 to TRBJ1-2, with a weak D call TRBD1 (5 bases). The CDR3 runs 16 residues. V gave up 0 bases and J gave up 3 bases, with 14 bases separating them. Germline V CDR1 and CDR2: SEHNR, FQNEAQ (reference sequence). The CDR3 nucleotides read TGTGCCAGCAGCTTAGCATTCGCAGGGTCACACTATGGCTACACCTTC. Amino acids: CASSLAFAGSHYGYTF. Together with reference TRBV7-9 and TRBJ1-2, the CDR3 gives the full variable domain: DTGVSQNPRHKITKRGQNVTFRCDPISEHNRLYWYRQTLGQGPEFLTYFQNEAQLEKSRLLSDRFSAERPKGSFSTLEIQRTEQGDSAMYLCASSLAFAGSHYGYTFGSGTRLTVV.

The table lists this clonotype with a few counts. V and J are TRBV4-3 and TRBJ2-3; the D gene is possibly TRBD2 (5 bases). Trimming pared 0 bases from V and 2 bases from J, leaving 9 bases between. Germline values: CDR1 LGHNA, CDR2 YSLEER. CDR3 size: 15 residues. Written as DNA, the CDR3 is TGCGCCAGCAGCCAAGATCAAGCGGCCACAGATACGCAGTATTTT. It codes for CASSQDQAATDTQYF.

The table lists this clonotype with many counts. This chain's CDR3 is CSVEWVDRGSSYNEQFF. The CDR3 region has the DNA TGCAGCGTTGAATGGGTGGACAGGGGTAGCTCCTACAATGAGCAGTTCTTC. This rearrangement joins TRBV29-1 to TRBJ2-1, with 9 bases fitting TRBD1. V trimming: 2 bases; J trimming: 0 bases; junction bases outside the gene matches: 8. This CDR3 has 17 amino acids. The germline gives CDR1 SQVTM, CDR2 ANQGSEA.

This clonotype was counted only a few times. The V and J genes are TRBV12-3 or TRBV12-4 and TRBJ2-7; D perhaps matches TRBD1 (6 bases). The V end lost 1 base, the J end lost 7 bases, and 14 bases lay between the germline ends. The CDR3 is 14 residues long. CDR3 protein: CASSLGHREGEQYF. In DNA, the CDR3 is TGTGCCAGCAGTTTAGGGCACAGGGAAGGGGAGCAGTACTTC.

The V call is TRBV6-2 or TRBV6-3, the J call TRBJ2-2; the D is unclear. Trimming took 2 bases from V and 8 from J, leaving 9 bases between them. Looked up from germline, CDR1 is MNHEY and CDR2 is SVGEGT. This CDR3 is built from 13 residues. The CDR3 loop is CASSYIRVGELFF. The CDR3 region has the DNA TGTGCCAGCAGTTACATTAGGGTGGGGGAGCTGTTTTTT.

Note on this clonotype: Just one base apart from a much larger clone, this may be a read error. V usage is TRBV4-1 and J usage is TRBJ1-5, with unresolved D. The germline CDR1 and CDR2 sequences are MGHRA and YSYEKL. This CDR3 spans 14 amino acids. The V end lost 1 base, the J end lost 7 bases, and 11 bases lay between the germline ends. In DNA, the CDR3 is TGCGCCAGCAGCCAAGTTGGCCTCAAACAGCCCCAGCATTTT. This encodes CASSQVGLKQPQHF.

The chain uses TRBV20-1 and TRBJ2-7; 8 bases match TRBD2. Germline assignment: CDR1 DFQATT and CDR2 SNEGSKA (reference sequence). The CDR3 runs 14 residues. Trimming cost V 0 bases and J 4 bases; bases outside gene matches: 5. CDR3 DNA sequence: TGCAGTGCTAGAGATTTAAGCGGGGGATACGAGCAGTACTTC. Amino acids: CSARDLSGGYEQYF.

This clonotype has only a few counts. The chain joins TRBV6-2 or TRBV6-3 to TRBJ2-7; 8 bases are shared with TRBD2. Germline V gene sequence: CDR1 MNHEY, CDR2 SVGEGT. The CDR3 covers 13 residues. Losses at the gene ends were 10 bases for V and 0 bases for J; bases not matched to a gene: 5. The CDR3 coding sequence is TGTGCCACCGAACTAGCGGACTCCTACGAGCAGTACTTC. Translation gives CATELADSYEQYF.

This chain uses TRBV12-3 or TRBV12-4 with TRBJ2-7, with a tentative D call TRBD1 (6 bases). Trimming shortened V by 2 bases and J by 3 bases, and 17 bases separated the two germline ends. The CDR3 extends over 16 amino acids. The CDR3 nucleotides read TGTGCCAGCAGTTTACATGTGGGGGCGGTTTACTACGAGCAGTACTTC. Translation gives CASSLHVGAVYYEQYF.

This clonotype was observed many times. The chain combines TRBV4-1 with TRBJ2-3; D uncertain. Trimming stripped 1 base from V and 2 bases from J, with 7 bases between. There are 14 residues in the CDR3. Germline V gene sequence: CDR1 MGHRA, CDR2 YSYEKL. Here the CDR3 reads CASSQVDSTDTQYF. The CDR3 DNA follows: TGCGCCAGCAGCCAAGTTGACTCCACAGATACGCAGTATTTT.

This clonotype came up a few times. The rearrangement joins TRBV7-2 to TRBJ2-2; D possibly matches TRBD1 or TRBD2 (6 bases each). The CDR3 runs 17 residues. V lost 2 bases and J 2 bases, leaving 15 bases between the germline ends. Per the germline V gene, CDR1 is SGHTA and CDR2 is FQGNSA. The DNA of the CDR3 is TGTGCCAGCAGCTTACGTATAACAGGGACTAACACCGGGGAGCTGTTTTTT. It is translated as CASSLRITGTNTGELFF.

This chain connects TRBV6-2 or TRBV6-3 to TRBJ1-1; maybe TRBD1 (5 bases). V dropped 6 bases and J dropped 5 bases, with 13 bases sitting between them. Germline lookup yields CDR1 MNHEY and CDR2 SVGEGT. CDR3 length: 13 residues. This chain's CDR3 is CASRPPGRTEAFF. As DNA, the CDR3 is TGTGCCAGCAGACCACCAGGGAGGACTGAAGCTTTCTTT.

This clonotype was picked up a small number of times. The V call is TRBV27, the J call TRBJ2-7; TRBD1 agrees at 12 bases. The V gene end was trimmed by 4 bases and the J gene end by 5 bases; junction bases not matched to a gene: 6. Per germline, CDR1 MNHEY and CDR2 SMNVEV (reference sequence). This CDR3 has 15 residues. The CDR3: CASSSGTGGYNEQYF. Here the CDR3 DNA reads TGTGCCAGCAGTTCCGGGACAGGGGGCTATAACGAGCAGTACTTC.

This clonotype was detected a few times. The V call is TRBV29-1, the J call TRBJ1-2; maybe TRBD1 (6 bases). This CDR3 has 13 residues. The germline V gene has CDR1 SQVTM and CDR2 ANQGSEA. The V and J ends lost 4 bases and 2 bases respectively, with 11 bases between them. CDR3 in amino acids: CSVVTGQNYGYTF. The CDR3 DNA is TGCAGCGTTGTGACGGGACAAAACTATGGCTACACCTTC.